The 6 T cell receptor beta chains below all came from one sample that was sequenced in a study of T cells after yellow fever vaccination (dated by TCRdb to the late 2010s). Library method: 5' RACE. TCRdb names Illumina HiSeq 2500 as the instrument used. TCRdb ran its own pipeline on the public reads, namely fastp trimming at Q25 and MiXCR clone calling, and kept in-frame beta chains. CDR3 protein duplicates are merged, each entry listing the most common genes and DNA. This sample holds about 580,000 distinct CDR3 sequences; about a sixth were observed only once. Of the sample, roughly a sixth is held by the ten largest clones. Read against the paper, the sample's treatment or condition label means: live attenuated yellow fever vaccine strain. The material was PBMCs, obtained roughly 5 days after the first yellow fever vaccination. These receptors were taken from a man between 18 and 35 years old who received the YFV17D yellow fever vaccine.

This clonotype showed up just a few times. This chain uses TRBV20-1 with TRBJ1-6, with 7 bases aligning to TRBD1. This CDR3 region has 14 residues. V gave up 0 bases and J gave up 7 bases; unmatched junction bases: 3. Looked up from germline, CDR1 is DFQATT and CDR2 is SNEGSKA (reference sequence). CDR3 DNA sequence: TGCAGTGCTAGAGATAACAGGGGAAATTCACCCCTCCACTTT. Translated, it gives CSARDNRGNSPLHF.

The chain is built from TRBV4-3 and TRBJ2-5, with TRBD1 as a possible D gene (6 bases). The V end was cut by 2 bases, the J end by 1 base, with 17 bases between. The CDR3 totals 17 residues. Germline loops: CDR1 LGHNA, CDR2 YSLEER. The CDR3 reads CASSQNGAGAVQETQYF. In nucleotides, the CDR3 is TGCGCCAGCAGCCAAAATGGGGCAGGGGCGGTCCAAGAGACCCAGTACTTC.

A few counts support this clonotype. The rearrangement joins TRBV29-1 to TRBJ1-2, with D perhaps matching TRBD1 (6 bases). Germline V gene data show CDR1 as SQVTM and CDR2 as ANQGSEA. The V end was cut by 2 bases, the J end by 4 bases, with 8 bases between. The CDR3 contains 12 residues. For the CDR3, the DNA is TGCAGCGTTGAAACGGGGGCCTATGGCTACACCTTC. Amino acids: CSVETGAYGYTF.

This clonotype was observed once. The chain links TRBV6-5 to TRBJ2-3; a weak D match, TRBD2 (7 bases). Between the trimmed V and J ends, which lost 2 bases and 1 base, there was a span of 13 bases. CDR3 size: 16 residues. Germline V gives CDR1 MNHEY, CDR2 SVGAGI. CDR3 residues: CASSYLSGGRTDTQYF. The DNA for the CDR3 is TGTGCCAGCAGTTACCTGTCGGGGGGCCGCACAGATACGCAGTATTTT.

The gene calls are TRBV4-3 and TRBJ2-3; D is possibly TRBD2 (6 bases). CDR3 length equals 17 residues. In germline, CDR1 is LGHNA, CDR2 YSLEER. V was pared by 4 bases and J by 6 bases, with 23 bases between. CDR3 sequence: CASSRGGGAPRFDTQYF. In nucleotides, the CDR3 is TGCGCCAGCAGCCGTGGTGGCGGGGCGCCTCGTTTCGATACGCAGTATTTT.

Many counts were recorded for this clonotype. The CDR3 sequence is CASSLESGYEQYF. The CDR3 nucleotides read TGCGCCAGCAGCTTGGAATCCGGCTACGAGCAGTACTTC. The rearrangement uses TRBV5-1 and TRBJ2-7; D is unclear. Germline V gives CDR1 SGHRS, CDR2 YFSETQ. V lost 0 bases and J 3 bases, leaving 7 bases between the germline ends. This CDR3 is built from 13 residues.